Included here is one T cell receptor (beta chain) sequence, with context. Its specificity is not known. These data come from a study of T cell responses to AZD1222 COVID-19 vaccine. Study observations and caveats: Donors, mostly white British, included more females; clonal diversity was possibly underestimated. The study found vaccine-associated CD4 TCRs spanning spike, dominant at 160-218 and 743-854. Sampling captured repertoires only after the peak T cell response.

The V gene's germline CDR1 is MNHNS and CDR2 SASEGT. The CDR3 is 15 residues long. Trimming took 1 base from V and 8 from J; bases not matched to a gene: 6. Profiled with immunoSEQ multiplex PCR; TCRdb holds only in-frame clones, not every one. The sample carries approximately 99,000 clones, approximately 90% recorded once. The clonotype comes from an adult who received the AZD1222 COVID-19 vaccine. The sequencing used peripheral blood, collected 28 days after the second AZD1222 dose. The gene calls are TRBV6-1 and TRBJ1-5; 9 nucleotides match TRBD1. This CDR3 is CASSEGTGGFEPQHF. The DNA for the CDR3 is TGTGCCAGCAGTGAAGGCACAGGGGGCTTTGAGCCCCAGCATTTT.